These T cell receptor beta chains were read from a single sample in a study of post-analysis software for immune sequencing data. MiXCR, applied by TCRdb to the PCR reads, yields one record per CDR3 protein. The sample includes about 400,000 distinct CDR3 sequences, roughly 30% of them seen just once. Material for sequencing was blood. Receptors were obtained from a girl under 18 with multiple sclerosis. Each CDR3 is given with its conserved first and last residue. A D gene is named only where the DNA matches it firmly. The size of a clone is reported for some rows only, either as once, few or many, or as a class for expanded clones.

TRBD1	TRBV6-6	NA	TRBJ1-5	TGTGCCAGCAGGTGGGGACAGAGCAATCAGCCCCAGCATTTT	CASRWGQSNQPQHF
NA	TRBV20-1	NA	TRBJ2-7	TGCAGTGCTTCACGGACCGATCGCGAGCAGTACTTC	CSASRTDREQYF
NA	TRBV7-2	few	TRBJ2-7	TGTGCCAGCAGCCTGAATCTGGGGGGAACCTACGAGCAGTACTTC	CASSLNLGGTYEQYF
NA	TRBV3-1	NA	TRBJ2-2	TGTGCCAGCAGCCAAGATGTCAGGGCGAACACCGGGGAGCTGTTTTTT	CASSQDVRANTGELFF
NA	TRBV11-2	once	TRBJ2-7	TGTGCCAGCAGCTTAGGTCTAACGGGGGACGAGCAGTACTTC	CASSLGLTGDEQYF
NA	TRBV4-2	few	TRBJ1-5	TGTGCCAGCAGTTCAAGGGCAGGGCGGGATCAGCCCCAGCATTTT	CASSSRAGRDQPQHF
TRBD2	TRBV6-5	NA	TRBJ2-1	TGTGCCAGCAGTTACCGGCTAGCCGGGGGGACCCAGTTCTTC	CASSYRLAGGTQFF
NA	TRBV6-1	many	TRBJ2-7	TGTGCCAGCAGTGAAATGAGCAGCTCCTACGAGCAGTACTTC	CASSEMSSSYEQYF
NA	TRBV19	few	TRBJ2-1	TGTGCCAGTAGTATAGATGAGGGGGACCAACAGTTCTTC	CASSIDEGDQQFF
NA	TRBV5-1	NA	TRBJ2-3	TGCGCCAGCAGACAGGGCACAGATACGCAGTATTTT	CASRQGTDTQYF
NA	TRBV12-5	few	TRBJ2-7	TGTGCTAGTGGCAACTCCGCGGCGCTCTCCTACGAGCAGTACTTC	CASGNSAALSYEQYF
NA	TRBV6-1	NA	TRBJ1-1	TGTGCCAGCAGTGAAGAATGGGGGGCAGACACTGAAGCTTTCTTT	CASSEEWGADTEAFF
NA	TRBV12-5	NA	TRBJ2-7	TGTGCTAGTGGTTGGGGCCCCGGGGGCGAGCAGTACTTC	CASGWGPGGEQYF
NA	TRBV20-1	few	TRBJ1-5	TGCAGTGCTAAAGGCAGGGTCAATCAGCCCCAGCATTTT	CSAKGRVNQPQHF
TRBD2	TRBV7-2	few	TRBJ2-2	TGTGCCAGCAGCCGGAGTACGATAGCGGGGGGGCACGCCGGGGAGCTGTTTTTT	CASSRSTIAGGHAGELFF
NA	TRBV12-3/TRBV12-4	NA	TRBJ1-1	TGTGCCAGCAGTTTGGGGATCCCAATGAACACTGAAGCTTTCTTT	CASSLGIPMNTEAFF
NA	TRBV30	once	TRBJ2-5	TGTGCCTGGAGTGTACAGGGAGAGACCCAGTACTTC	CAWSVQGETQYF
TRBD1	TRBV20-1	NA	TRBJ2-7	TGCCGACCAGGGGGCACAACAGGCGAGCAGTACTTC	CRPGGTTGEQYF
TRBD2	TRBV5-1	few	TRBJ2-1	TGCGCCAGCAGCTTGACTAGCGGGGGGGCCATTGGTGAGCAGTTCTTC	CASSLTSGGAIGEQFF
NA	TRBV11-2	few	TRBJ2-5	TGTGCCAGCAGCTTACCCCGGACGGAAATCCAAGAGACCCAGTACTTC	CASSLPRTEIQETQYF
NA	TRBV10-1	NA	TRBJ1-1	TGCGCCAGCAGTGAGTCGCCAGGGAGGGCTGAAGCTTTCTTT	CASSESPGRAEAFF
TRBD2	TRBV15	few	TRBJ2-3	TGTGCCACCAGCAGAGATCCCGTCTCGGGGGGTCCAGATACGCAGTATTTT	CATSRDPVSGGPDTQYF
TRBD1	TRBV29-1	many	TRBJ1-1	TGCAGCGAATCAACAGGGGGTGAAGCTTTCTTT	CSESTGGEAFF
NA	TRBV28	few	TRBJ2-5	TGTGCCAGCAATCCCGAGTCCGGCAGGGGATTAAAAGAGACCCAGTACTTC	CASNPESGRGLKETQYF
TRBD1	TRBV18	few	TRBJ2-7	TGTGCCAGCTCACCGAGGACAGGGAGGACTTCCTACTACGAGCAGTACTTC	CASSPRTGRTSYYEQYF
NA	TRBV9	few	TRBJ2-5	TGTGCCAGCAGCGTAGAAGTGGTGGGGACCCAGTACTTC	CASSVEVVGTQYF
NA	TRBV6-2/TRBV6-3	NA	TRBJ2-1	TGTGCCAGCACCCGATGGGGGAGCAATGAGCAGTTCTTC	CASTRWGSNEQFF
NA	TRBV12-3/TRBV12-4	NA	TRBJ1-6	TGTGCCAGCAGTTTAGGGCCGACGCGGCCCCTCCACTTT	CASSLGPTRPLHF
NA	TRBV7-2	few	TRBJ2-5	TGTGCCAGCAGCCAAATGGGGACGACGCAAGAGACCCAGTACTTC	CASSQMGTTQETQYF
NA	TRBV4-3	NA	TRBJ2-1	TGCGCCAGCAGCCAAGAAATGACCCGTCGGCAGTTCTTC	CASSQEMTRRQFF
NA	TRBV4-1	NA	TRBJ2-7	TGCGCCAGCAGCCAAGGGGCGGGCGGGGACTCCTACGAGCAGTACTTC	CASSQGAGGDSYEQYF
NA	TRBV29-1	few	TRBJ2-5	TGCAGCGGTAGGGACTTGGGACGGGCCCAGTACTTC	CSGRDLGRAQYF
TRBD1	TRBV5-1	few	TRBJ2-7	TGCGCCAGCAGTCCGGGACAGGGGACATTGTCCAGCTCCTACGAGCAGTACTTC	CASSPGQGTLSSSYEQYF
NA	TRBV6-1	NA	TRBJ1-5	TGTGCCAGCAGTGAACCGGGGAGGCAGCCCCAGCATTTT	CASSEPGRQPQHF
TRBD2	TRBV2	once	TRBJ2-1	TGTGCCAGCGGGGGACTAGCGGATAACAATGAGCAGTTCTTC	CASGGLADNNEQFF
TRBD1	TRBV7-2	few	TRBJ1-2	TGTGCCAGCAGCTTAGGCAATACAGGGGATGGCTACACCTTC	CASSLGNTGDGYTF
NA	TRBV7-9	few	TRBJ2-3	TGTGCCGAGGGTCCTAGCACAGATACGCAGTATTTT	CAEGPSTDTQYF
NA	TRBV6-1	NA	TRBJ1-4	TGTGCCAGCAGTGAACTCGGGAGGAAACTGTTTTTT	CASSELGRKLFF
NA	TRBV6-6	NA	TRBJ2-7	TGTGCCAGCAGTTACTCGCGGCAGGGCCCTATGGAGGCCGAGCAGTACTTC	CASSYSRQGPMEAEQYF
NA	TRBV7-9	many	TRBJ2-5	TGTGCCAGCAGCTCGTACCAAGAGACCCAGTACTTC	CASSSYQETQYF